This is a list of T cell receptor beta chains from one sample in a study of T-cell memory formation after mild COVID-19. TCRdb processed the 5' RACE reads anew with MiXCR; each CDR3 protein has one entry. The table lists roughly 600,000 distinct CDR3 sequences, around 17% of them singletons. Sequences were obtained from PBMCs or a T cell subset sorted from them (not recorded which). Every receptor here comes from an adult woman who had mild COVID-19 (a few samples of this study predate the infection). Cell type and time point are not known. CDR3s include the opening cysteine and the closing phenylalanine or tryptophan. D genes are given only for firm matches. Size is omitted from some rows. Given values are once, few, many or a class for expanded clones.

abundance	v_gene	j_gene	d_gene	CDR3aa	CDR3nt
many	TRBV7-9	TRBJ1-2	TRBD1	CASSLTGGEYGYTF	TGTGCCAGCAGCTTGACAGGGGGCGAGTATGGCTACACCTTC
.	TRBV6-5	TRBJ2-3	TRBD2	CASSYSSSGGRDTQYF	TGTGCCAGCAGTTACTCTTCTAGCGGGGGCAGGGATACGCAGTATTTT
.	TRBV3-1	TRBJ2-7	TRBD1	CASSQPRRDRNSYEQYF	TGTGCCAGCAGCCAACCCCGCCGGGACAGAAACTCCTACGAGCAGTACTTC
.	TRBV7-9	TRBJ1-5	.	CASSRDRGPQHF	TGTGCCAGCAGCCGTGACCGGGGGCCCCAGCATTTT
many	TRBV5-1	TRBJ2-2	TRBD2	CASSVTSTQGGELFF	TGCGCCAGCAGCGTGACTAGCACCCAGGGCGGGGAGCTGTTTTTT
.	TRBV4-2	TRBJ1-5	TRBD1	CASCSGTVNQPQHF	TGTGCCAGCTGCTCCGGGACAGTCAATCAGCCCCAGCATTTT
.	TRBV11-1	TRBJ1-1	.	CASSPQLGRSTEAFF	TGTGCCAGCAGCCCTCAGCTGGGTCGGAGCACTGAAGCTTTCTTT
few	TRBV4-3	TRBJ2-6	TRBD2	CASSQDRGEDGANVLTF	TGCGCCAGCAGCCAAGATCGGGGGGAGGACGGGGCCAACGTCCTGACTTTC
few	TRBV12-3/TRBV12-4	TRBJ2-2	.	CASSPQSTWTYTGELFF	TGTGCCAGCAGTCCTCAGAGTACCTGGACTTACACCGGGGAGCTGTTTTTT
.	TRBV5-6	TRBJ2-5	TRBD2	CASSTGLAQETQYF	TGTGCCAGCAGCACCGGACTAGCGCAAGAGACCCAGTACTTC
many	TRBV12-3/TRBV12-4	TRBJ2-7	.	CASSSTGTPYEQYF	TGTGCCAGCAGCTCCACCGGGACACCGTACGAGCAGTACTTC
.	TRBV15	TRBJ2-7	.	CATSRERKSSYEQYF	TGTGCCACCAGCAGAGAGCGGAAAAGCTCCTACGAGCAGTACTTC
few	TRBV27	TRBJ2-1	.	CASSYQGGRNEQFF	TGTGCCAGCAGTTACCAAGGGGGGAGGAATGAGCAGTTCTTC
few	TRBV29-1	TRBJ2-7	.	CSAIVPNRDPYEQYF	TGCAGCGCGATCGTGCCTAACAGGGACCCCTACGAGCAGTACTTC
.	TRBV6-1	TRBJ2-2	TRBD2	CATGGTGGFTGELFF	TGTGCCACCGGGGGGACGGGAGGCTTCACCGGGGAGCTGTTTTTT
few	TRBV7-9	TRBJ1-2	TRBD1	CASSPARTGPLDGYTF	TGTGCCAGCAGCCCCGCACGGACAGGGCCCCTTGATGGCTACACCTTC
.	TRBV15	TRBJ2-5	TRBD2	CATRSGGPQETQYF	TGTGCCACACGTAGCGGGGGGCCCCAAGAGACCCAGTACTTC
many	TRBV7-8	TRBJ1-2	TRBD1	CASSRPGQSYGYTF	TGTGCCAGCAGCCGGCCGGGACAGTCTTATGGCTACACCTTC
few	TRBV11-2	TRBJ2-7	TRBD1	CASSLIGQGFYEQYF	TGTGCCAGCAGCTTAATCGGACAGGGGTTCTACGAGCAGTACTTC
.	TRBV27	TRBJ2-1	.	CASSPAIGSYNEQLF	TGTGCCAGCAGTCCCGCGATTGGCTCCTACAATGAGCAGTTATTC
.	TRBV24-1	TRBJ2-5	.	CATSDGPRGTQYF	TGTGCCACCAGTGACGGCCCGAGAGGGACCCAGTACTTC
.	TRBV5-1	TRBJ1-4	.	CASTLGGVKEKLFF	TGCGCCAGCACCTTGGGAGGGGTGAAAGAAAAACTGTTTTTT
few	TRBV4-1	TRBJ1-2	TRBD1	CASSQDHLTGNYGYTF	TGCGCCAGCAGCCAAGACCACCTGACAGGGAACTATGGCTACACCTTC
few	TRBV5-1	TRBJ2-6	TRBD1	CASSFYRGKTGANVLTF	TGCGCCAGCAGCTTCTACAGGGGCAAGACTGGGGCCAACGTCCTGACTTTC
.	TRBV5-4	TRBJ2-5	TRBD1	CASSPRQGIETQYF	TGTGCCAGCAGCCCTAGACAGGGAATAGAGACCCAGTACTTC
.	TRBV4-1	TRBJ1-2	.	CASSQDWGAPSNYGYTF	TGCGCCAGCAGCCAAGATTGGGGCGCCCCTTCTAACTATGGCTACACCTTC
.	TRBV12-3/TRBV12-4	TRBJ2-3	.	CASSLVGLRKRGDTQYF	TGTGCCAGCAGTTTAGTGGGACTTCGAAAAAGGGGAGATACGCAGTATTTT
.	TRBV7-6	TRBJ2-1	.	CASSAFISSYNEQFF	TGTGCCAGCAGCGCCTTCATAAGCTCCTACAATGAGCAGTTCTTC
.	TRBV20-1	TRBJ2-2	TRBD2	CSARGSGGAWTGELFF	TGCAGTGCTAGGGGAAGCGGGGGGGCCTGGACCGGGGAGCTGTTTTTT
.	TRBV7-9	TRBJ2-1	TRBD2	CASSSTSGGPHEQFF	TGTGCCAGCAGCTCCACTAGCGGGGGCCCCCATGAGCAGTTCTTC
.	TRBV20-1	TRBJ2-1	TRBD2	CSARDPGLAVYNEQFF	TGCAGTGCTAGAGATCCCGGACTAGCGGTTTACAATGAGCAGTTCTTC
.	TRBV19	TRBJ2-6	TRBD1	CASSIPGQGSTGANVLTF	TGTGCCAGTAGTATACCCGGACAGGGTTCTACTGGGGCCAACGTCCTGACTTTC
few	TRBV5-1	TRBJ2-1	.	CASSLAYGDNEQFF	TGCGCCAGCAGCTTGGCCTACGGTGACAATGAGCAGTTCTTC
.	TRBV11-2	TRBJ2-7	.	CASSQSDGSSYEQYF	TGTGCCAGCAGTCAGTCGGACGGCAGCTCCTACGAGCAGTACTTC
few	TRBV7-2	TRBJ2-3	TRBD2	CASGKRGGLADTQYF	TGTGCCAGCGGAAAGCGGGGGGGCCTCGCAGATACGCAGTATTTT
.	TRBV5-5	TRBJ2-1	.	CASSIQGVGEQFF	TGTGCCAGCAGCATCCAGGGTGTGGGTGAGCAGTTCTTC
.	TRBV5-5	TRBJ2-3	TRBD2	CASSFGARGSSTDTQYF	TGTGCCAGCAGCTTTGGGGCGCGGGGGAGTAGCACAGATACGCAGTATTTT
few	TRBV20-1	TRBJ2-1	.	CSATGVRSYNEQFF	TGCAGTGCTACAGGGGTCCGCTCCTACAATGAGCAGTTCTTC
.	TRBV12-3/TRBV12-4	TRBJ2-2	TRBD2	CASSSRLAGATGELFF	TGTGCCAGCAGTTCCCGACTAGCGGGGGCCACCGGGGAGCTGTTTTTT
few	TRBV11-2	TRBJ1-3	.	CASSLGQGLPGNTIYF	TGTGCCAGCAGCTTAGGTCAGGGTTTGCCTGGAAACACCATATATTTT
.	TRBV5-5	TRBJ1-1	.	CASSLGPGTMKGAFF	TGTGCCAGCAGCTTGGGGCCCGGGACGATGAAAGGGGCTTTCTTT
few	TRBV24-1	TRBJ2-2	.	CATSHWDNTGELFF	TGTGCCACCAGTCACTGGGACAACACCGGGGAGCTGTTTTTT
.	TRBV24-1	TRBJ2-1	TRBD1	CATAGTGRYNEQFF	TGTGCCACCGCTGGGACAGGGAGGTACAATGAGCAGTTCTTC
.	TRBV5-1	TRBJ2-2	TRBD1	CASSAGTGGTGELFF	TGCGCCAGCAGCGCCGGGACAGGGGGCACCGGGGAGCTGTTTTTT
.	TRBV12-3/TRBV12-4	TRBJ2-3	.	CASSFWGSSTDTQYF	TGTGCCAGCAGTTTTTGGGGGTCGAGCACAGATACGCAGTATTTT
few	TRBV7-2	TRBJ1-2	.	CASSFGAGRLKYGYTF	TGTGCCAGCAGCTTTGGGGCAGGCCGCCTCAAGTATGGCTACACCTTC
few	TRBV10-3	TRBJ2-5	TRBD2	CALGGGDSETQYF	TGTGCCCTCGGGGGGGGCGACTCGGAGACCCAGTACTTC
.	TRBV7-8	TRBJ2-2	TRBD2	CATAGGLAEDRAGELFF	TGTGCCACCGCCGGAGGACTAGCGGAGGATCGGGCCGGGGAGCTGTTTTTT